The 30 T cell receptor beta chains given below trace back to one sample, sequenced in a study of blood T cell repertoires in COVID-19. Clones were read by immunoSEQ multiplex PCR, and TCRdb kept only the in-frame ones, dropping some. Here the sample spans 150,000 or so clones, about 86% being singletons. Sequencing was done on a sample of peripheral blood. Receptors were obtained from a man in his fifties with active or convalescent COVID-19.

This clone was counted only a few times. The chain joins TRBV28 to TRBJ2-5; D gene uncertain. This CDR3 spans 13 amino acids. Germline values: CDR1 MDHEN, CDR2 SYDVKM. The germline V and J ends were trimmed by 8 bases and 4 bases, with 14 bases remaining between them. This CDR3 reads CASSWNRRETQYF. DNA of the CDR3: TGTGCCAGCTCTTGGAACAGAAGAGAGACCCAGTACTTC.

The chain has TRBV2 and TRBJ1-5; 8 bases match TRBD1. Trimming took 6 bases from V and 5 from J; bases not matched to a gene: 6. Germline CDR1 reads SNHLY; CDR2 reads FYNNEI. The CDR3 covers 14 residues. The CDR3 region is CASSRTGRDQPQHF. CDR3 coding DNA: TGTGCCAGCAGCCGGACAGGGAGGGATCAGCCCCAGCATTTT.

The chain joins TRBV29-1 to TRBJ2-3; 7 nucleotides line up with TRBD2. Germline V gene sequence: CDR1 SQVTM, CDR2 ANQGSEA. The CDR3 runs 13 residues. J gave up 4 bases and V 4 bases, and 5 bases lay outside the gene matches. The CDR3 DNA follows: TGCAGCGTTGTAGCGGGTGTTTCAGATACGCAGTATTTT. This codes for CSVVAGVSDTQYF.

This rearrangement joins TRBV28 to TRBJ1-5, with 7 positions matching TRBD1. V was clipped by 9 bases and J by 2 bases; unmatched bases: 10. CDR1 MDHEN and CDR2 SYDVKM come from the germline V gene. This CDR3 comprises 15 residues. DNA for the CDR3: TGTGCCAGTTTAGGAAGGGGGCGAGGCAATCAGCCCCAGCATTTT. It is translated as CASLGRGRGNQPQHF.

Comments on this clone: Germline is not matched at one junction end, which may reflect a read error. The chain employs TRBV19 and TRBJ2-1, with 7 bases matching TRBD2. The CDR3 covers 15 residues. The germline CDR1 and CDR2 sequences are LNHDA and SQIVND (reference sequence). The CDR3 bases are TGTGCCAGTACCCTGACTCCGACTAGCTACCATGAGCAGTTCTTC. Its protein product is CASTLTPTSYHEQFF.

The CDR3 loop is CASSLVISTDTQYF. Here the CDR3 DNA reads TGCGCCAGCAGCTTGGTTATAAGCACAGATACGCAGTATTTT. The chain combines TRBV5-1 with TRBJ2-3; D is uncertain. The ends were cut back, 0 bases at V and 0 bases at J, with 5 bases in the middle. CDR3 length: 14 residues. The germline gives CDR1 SGHRS, CDR2 YFSETQ.

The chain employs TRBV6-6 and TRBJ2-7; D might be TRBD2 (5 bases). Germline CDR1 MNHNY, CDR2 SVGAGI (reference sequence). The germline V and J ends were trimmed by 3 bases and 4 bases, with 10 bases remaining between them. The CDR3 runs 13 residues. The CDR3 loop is CASSYPGGYEQYF. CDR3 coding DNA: TGTGCCAGCAGTTATCCTGGCGGGTACGAGCAGTACTTC.

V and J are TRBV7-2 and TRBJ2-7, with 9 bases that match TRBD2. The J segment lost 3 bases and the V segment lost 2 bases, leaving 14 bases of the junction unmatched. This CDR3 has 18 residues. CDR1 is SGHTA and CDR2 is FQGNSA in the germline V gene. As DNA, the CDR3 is TGTGCCAGCAGCTTAAGAGAGCGGGAGGTAACCTTCGACTACGAGCAGTACTTC. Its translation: CASSLREREVTFDYEQYF.

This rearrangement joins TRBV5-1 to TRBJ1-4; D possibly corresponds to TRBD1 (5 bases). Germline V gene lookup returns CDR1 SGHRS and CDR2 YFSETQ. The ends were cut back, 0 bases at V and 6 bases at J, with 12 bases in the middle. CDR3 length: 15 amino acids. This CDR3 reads CASSLEGTGYEKLFF. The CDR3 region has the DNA TGCGCCAGCAGCTTGGAAGGGACTGGGTATGAAAAACTGTTTTTT.

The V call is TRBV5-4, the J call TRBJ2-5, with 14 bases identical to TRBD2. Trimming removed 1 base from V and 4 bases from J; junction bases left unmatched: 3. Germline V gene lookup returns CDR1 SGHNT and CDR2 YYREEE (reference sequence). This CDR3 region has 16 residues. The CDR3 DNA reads TGTGCCAGCAGCTTGACGGGACTAGCGGGGGCAGAGACCCAGTACTTC. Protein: CASSLTGLAGAETQYF.

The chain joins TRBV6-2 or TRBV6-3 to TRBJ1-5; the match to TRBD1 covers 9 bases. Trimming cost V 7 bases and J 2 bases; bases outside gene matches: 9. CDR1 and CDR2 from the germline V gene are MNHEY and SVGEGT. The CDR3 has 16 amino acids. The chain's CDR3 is CASNPGQGPRNQPQHF. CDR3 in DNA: TGTGCCAGCAACCCGGGACAGGGCCCCCGCAATCAGCCCCAGCATTTT.

The CDR3 here is CASAPTGATDTQYF. CDR3 nucleotide sequence: TGTGCCAGCGCTCCTACAGGGGCCACAGATACGCAGTATTTT. The chain has TRBV25-1 and TRBJ2-3, with 7 bases matching TRBD1. The ends lost 8 bases at V and 2 bases at J; junction bases unmatched: 7. The CDR3 spans 14 residues. CDR1 and CDR2 (germline): MGHDK, SYGVNS.

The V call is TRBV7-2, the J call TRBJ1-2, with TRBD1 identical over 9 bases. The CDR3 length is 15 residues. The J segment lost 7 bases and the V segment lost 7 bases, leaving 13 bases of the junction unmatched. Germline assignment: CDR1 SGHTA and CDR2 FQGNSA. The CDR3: CASTQSADRGRGYTF. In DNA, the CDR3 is TGTGCCAGCACTCAATCCGCGGACAGGGGACGTGGCTACACCTTC.

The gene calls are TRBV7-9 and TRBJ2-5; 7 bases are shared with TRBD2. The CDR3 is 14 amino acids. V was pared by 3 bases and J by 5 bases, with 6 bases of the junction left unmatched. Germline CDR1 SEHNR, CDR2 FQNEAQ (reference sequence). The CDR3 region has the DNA TGTGCCAGCAGCTTTTTTGGGGGAGGGGAGACCCAGTACTTC. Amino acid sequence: CASSFFGGGETQYF.

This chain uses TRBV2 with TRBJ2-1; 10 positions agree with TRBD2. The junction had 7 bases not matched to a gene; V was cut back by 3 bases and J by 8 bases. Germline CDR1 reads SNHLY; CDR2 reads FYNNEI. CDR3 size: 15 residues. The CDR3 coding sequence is TGTGCCAGCAGTGAGTTAGCGGGAGGATTAGATGAGCAGTTCTTC. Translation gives CASSELAGGLDEQFF.

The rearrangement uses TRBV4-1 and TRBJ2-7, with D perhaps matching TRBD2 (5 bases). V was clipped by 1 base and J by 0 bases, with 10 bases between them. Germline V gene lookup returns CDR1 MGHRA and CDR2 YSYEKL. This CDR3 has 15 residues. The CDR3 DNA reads TGCGCCAGCAGCCAAGTAGTTAGCGCCTCCTACGAGCAGTACTTC. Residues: CASSQVVSASYEQYF.

The DNA for the CDR3 is TGTGCCAGCAGTTACCGGAGCTCCTACAATGAGCAGTTCTTC. It specifies CASSYRSSYNEQFF. The V call is TRBV6-5, the J call TRBJ2-1; D gene unclear. Germline values: CDR1 MNHEY, CDR2 SVGAGI. V was shortened by 2 bases and J by 0 bases, with 5 bases between the two germline ends. The CDR3 is 14 amino acids.

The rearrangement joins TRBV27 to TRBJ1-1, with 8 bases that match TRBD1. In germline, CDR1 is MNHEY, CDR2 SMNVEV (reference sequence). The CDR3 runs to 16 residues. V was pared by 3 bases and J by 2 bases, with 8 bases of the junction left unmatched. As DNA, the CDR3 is TGTGCCAGCAGTTTCGGACAGGGAGGCCCCAACACTGAAGCTTTCTTT. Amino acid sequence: CASSFGQGGPNTEAFF.

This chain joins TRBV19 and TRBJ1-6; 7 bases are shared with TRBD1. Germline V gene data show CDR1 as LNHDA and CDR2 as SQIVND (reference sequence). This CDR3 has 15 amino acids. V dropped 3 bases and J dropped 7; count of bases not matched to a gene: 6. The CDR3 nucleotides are TGTGCCAGTAGTATTCGGGGACAGACGAATTCACCCCTCCACTTT. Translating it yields CASSIRGQTNSPLHF.

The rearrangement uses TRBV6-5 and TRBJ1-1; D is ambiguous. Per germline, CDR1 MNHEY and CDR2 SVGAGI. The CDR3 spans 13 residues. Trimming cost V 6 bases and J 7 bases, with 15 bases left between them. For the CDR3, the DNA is TGTGCCAGCAGCCTTACCTACCGAGTTGAAGCTTTCTTT. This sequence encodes CASSLTYRVEAFF.

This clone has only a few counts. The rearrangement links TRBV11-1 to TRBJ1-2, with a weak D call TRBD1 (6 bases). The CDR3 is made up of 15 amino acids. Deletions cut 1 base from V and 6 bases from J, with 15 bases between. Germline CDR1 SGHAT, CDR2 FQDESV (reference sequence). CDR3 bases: TGTGCCAGCAGCTTAGTAGCGGGGGCCCCGGATGGCTACACCTTC. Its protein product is CASSLVAGAPDGYTF.

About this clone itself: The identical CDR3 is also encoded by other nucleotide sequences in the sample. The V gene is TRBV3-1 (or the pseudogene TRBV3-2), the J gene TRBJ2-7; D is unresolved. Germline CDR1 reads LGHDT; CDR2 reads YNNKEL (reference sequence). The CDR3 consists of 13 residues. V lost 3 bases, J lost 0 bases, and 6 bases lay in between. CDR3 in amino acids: CASSQLSSYEQYF. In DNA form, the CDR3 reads TGTGCCAGCAGCCAGCTGAGCTCCTACGAGCAGTACTTC.

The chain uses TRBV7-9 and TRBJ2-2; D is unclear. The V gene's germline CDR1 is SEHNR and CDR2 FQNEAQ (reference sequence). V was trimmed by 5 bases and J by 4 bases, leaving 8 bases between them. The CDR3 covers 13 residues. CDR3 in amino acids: CASSPGFTGELFF. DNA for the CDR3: TGTGCCAGCAGCCCAGGATTCACCGGGGAGCTGTTTTTT.

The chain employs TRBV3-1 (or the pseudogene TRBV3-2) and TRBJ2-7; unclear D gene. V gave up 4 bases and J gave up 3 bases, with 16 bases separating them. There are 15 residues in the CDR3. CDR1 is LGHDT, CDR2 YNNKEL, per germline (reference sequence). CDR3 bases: TGTGCCAGCAGCCCTACGTCCCTGGTCATCTACGAGCAGTACTTC. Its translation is CASSPTSLVIYEQYF.

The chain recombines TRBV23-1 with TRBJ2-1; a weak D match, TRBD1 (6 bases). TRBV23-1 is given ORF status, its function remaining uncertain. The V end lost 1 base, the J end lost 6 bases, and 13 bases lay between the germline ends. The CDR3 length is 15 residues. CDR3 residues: CASSQFRGFFNEQFF. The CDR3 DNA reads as TGCGCCAGCAGTCAATTCAGGGGCTTTTTCAATGAGCAGTTCTTC.

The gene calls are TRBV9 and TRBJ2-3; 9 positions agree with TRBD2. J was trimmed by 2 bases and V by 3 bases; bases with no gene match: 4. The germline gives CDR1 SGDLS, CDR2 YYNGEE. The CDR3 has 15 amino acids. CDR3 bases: TGTGCCAGCAGCGCCTCTAGCGGGACCACAGATACGCAGTATTTT. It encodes CASSASSGTTDTQYF.

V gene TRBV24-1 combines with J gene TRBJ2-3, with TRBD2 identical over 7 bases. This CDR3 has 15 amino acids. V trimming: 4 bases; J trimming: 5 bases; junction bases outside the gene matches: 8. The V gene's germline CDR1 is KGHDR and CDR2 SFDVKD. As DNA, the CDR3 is TGTGCCACCAGTGAGCTAGCGGTTGGGCGAGATACGCAGTATTTT. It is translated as CATSELAVGRDTQYF.

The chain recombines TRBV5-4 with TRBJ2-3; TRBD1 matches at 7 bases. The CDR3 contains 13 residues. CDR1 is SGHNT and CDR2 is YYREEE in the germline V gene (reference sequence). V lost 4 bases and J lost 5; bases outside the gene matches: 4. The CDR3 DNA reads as TGTGCCAGCAGCACCGACAGGGAAGATACGCAGTATTTT. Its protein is CASSTDREDTQYF. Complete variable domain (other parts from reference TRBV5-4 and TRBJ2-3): ETGVTQSPTHLIKTRGQQVTLRCSSQSGHNTVSWYQQALGQGPQFIFQYYREEENGRGNFPPRFSGLQFPNYSSELNVNALELDDSALYLCASSTDREDTQYFGPGTRLTVL.

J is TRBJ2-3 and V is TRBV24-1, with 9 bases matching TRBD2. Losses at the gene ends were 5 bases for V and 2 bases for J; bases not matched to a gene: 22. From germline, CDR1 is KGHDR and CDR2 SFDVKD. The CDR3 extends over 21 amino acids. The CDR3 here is CATSAPPGGQGLAPITDTQYF. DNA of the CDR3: TGTGCCACCAGTGCCCCGCCCGGGGGGCAAGGACTAGCGCCGATCACAGATACGCAGTATTTT.

CDR3 sequence (DNA): TGTGCCAGCAGCCAAGTTAGGGGGAACACCGGGGAGCTGTTTTTT. Its translation is CASSQVRGNTGELFF. The V call is TRBV14, the J call TRBJ2-2; D might be TRBD1 (5 bases). V lost 1 base and J 1 base, leaving 7 bases between the germline ends. Germline V gene data show CDR1 as SGHDN and CDR2 as FVKESK. The CDR3 consists of 15 residues.